The sequence of this T cell receptor beta chain was determined in a study of blood T cell repertoires in COVID-19. In the authors' methods: Reference gene primer amplification gave estimated nucleated cell counts. Sequencing was performed with immunoSEQ multiplex PCR; in TCRdb, only in-frame clones are kept and a portion is missing. The V and J calls and the clone size are those of that table, but D and trimming were determined from the DNA. This sample yields about 84,000 clones, of which 83% are seen a single time; roughly 30% belongs to the top ten. The V end lost 0 bases, the J end lost 6 bases, and 12 bases lay between the germline ends. This CDR3 is built from 15 residues. Germline loops: CDR1 LGHDT, CDR2 YNNKEL (reference sequence).

The material sequenced was peripheral blood. The origin of this receptor is a woman of 80 years or more with acute or convalescent COVID-19. V is TRBV3-1 (or the pseudogene TRBV3-2) and J is TRBJ2-1, with TRBD2 as a possible D gene (6 bases). CDR3 sequence reads: CASSQDGGRRNEQFF. CDR3 in DNA: TGTGCCAGCAGCCAAGATGGAGGGAGGCGCAATGAGCAGTTCTTC.